This note documents a single TCR beta chain sequence. What it binds is unknown. The source of the sample is a study of graft-versus-host responses after intestinal transplantation. Whole-study context: All recipients were transplanted with multivisceral, liver-intestinal, or isolated intestinal grafts. All of the recipients had induction that used anti-thymocyte globulin, then tacrolimus and steroids for about 3 years.

Profiling relied on immunoSEQ multiplex PCR, and the TCRdb table lists in-frame clones only, not all of them. Of approximately 100,000 clones listed, roughly 87% are singletons. Whole-study findings and limits: GvH clones were found in recipient marrow; some appeared first in ileum or blood. Some patients had graft-donor T cell macrochimerism. In their allografts, the ratios of graft-versus-host to host-versus-graft T cell clones were high.

V was trimmed by 3 bases and J by 2 bases, leaving 11 bases between them. This CDR3 is 14 amino acids long. Germline-derived CDR1 and CDR2 are SQVTM and ANQGSEA. The genes are TRBV29-1 and TRBJ2-1; possibly TRBD1 or TRBD2 for D (5 bases each). The specimen was unstimulated CD4+ T cells sorted from spleen or lymph node cells, collected before intestinal transplant. The clonotype originates from a human donor who received an intestinal transplant. CDR3 sequence: CSVDGGETYNEQFF. In DNA form, the CDR3 reads TGCAGCGTTGATGGGGGTGAAACCTACAATGAGCAGTTCTTC.